The 10 T cell receptor beta chains below all came from one sample that was sequenced in a study of shared clonotypes between healthy human individuals. Only in-frame clones appear in the TCRdb table, and some are missing; sequencing was by immunoSEQ multiplex PCR. Among about 2.1 million clones listed, around 95% were seen once. CD8 cells classed as naive were CD45RO-negative and positively selected for CCR7, excluding terminally differentiated effector memory CD45RA+ cells. The sequenced sample was naive CD8+ T cells from PBMCs. The receptors derive from a man between 18 and 35 years old in good health. Some clones in this sample may be carry-over from other donors' samples.

This chain joins TRBV13 and TRBJ2-7; D is undetermined. Germline values: CDR1 PRHDT, CDR2 FYEKMQ (reference sequence). The CDR3 spans 16 residues. The ends were cut back, 1 base at V and 3 bases at J, with 16 bases in the middle. The CDR3: CASSLEGLPEDYEQYF. CDR3 DNA sequence: TGTGCCAGCAGCTTAGAAGGGCTGCCGGAAGACTACGAGCAGTACTTC.

V and J are TRBV4-1 and TRBJ1-5; 9 bases agree with TRBD1. V lost 0 bases to trimming and J lost 4 bases; unmatched junction nucleotides: 1. The V gene's germline CDR1 is MGHRA and CDR2 YSYEKL. CDR3 size: 15 residues. The CDR3 region is CASSQEQGANQPQHF. CDR3 bases: TGCGCCAGCAGCCAAGAACAGGGGGCAAATCAGCCCCAGCATTTT.

V is TRBV5-8 and J is TRBJ1-5; no clear D gene. Per germline, CDR1 SGHTS and CDR2 YDEGEE. CDR3 length: 10 amino acids. Trimming stripped 7 bases from V and 5 bases from J, with 4 bases between. CDR3 in DNA: TGTGCCAGCGCCGATCAGCCCCAGCATTTT. Encoded protein: CASADQPQHF.

The genes are TRBV7-9 and TRBJ2-2; 7 bases map to TRBD2. There are 17 residues in the CDR3. Losses at the gene ends were 4 bases for V and 3 bases for J; bases not matched to a gene: 11. In germline, CDR1 is SEHNR, CDR2 FQNEAQ (reference sequence). The CDR3 is CASSSPTSNPDTGELFF. For the CDR3, the DNA is TGTGCCAGCAGCTCGCCGACTAGCAACCCTGACACCGGGGAGCTGTTTTTT.

The chain recombines TRBV7-8 with TRBJ2-1; no reliable D call. The germline CDR1 and CDR2 sequences are SGHVS and FQNEAQ. The CDR3 is made up of 14 amino acids. The V gene lost 0 bases and the J gene lost 6 bases, with 9 bases spanning the gap. The CDR3 nucleotides read TGTGCCAGCAGCTTAGCTCTCCGCACCAATGAGCAGTTCTTC. Its translation: CASSLALRTNEQFF.

The chain is built from TRBV27 and TRBJ2-2; D ambiguous. Germline V gives CDR1 MNHEY, CDR2 SMNVEV (reference sequence). Trimming took 8 bases from V and 6 from J, leaving 16 bases between them. This CDR3 region has 14 residues. The CDR3 DNA is TGTGCCAGCGGGTTTAGCCCCTCGCCCGGGGAGCTGTTTTTT. Its protein is CASGFSPSPGELFF.

The chain is built from TRBV30 and TRBJ1-5; D uncertain. This CDR3 spans 15 amino acids. Deletions cut 0 bases from V and 2 bases from J, with 11 bases between. Germline V CDR1 and CDR2: GTSNPN, SVGIG (reference sequence). CDR3: CAWSVTQKGNQPQHF. DNA of the CDR3: TGTGCCTGGAGTGTAACCCAGAAGGGCAATCAGCCCCAGCATTTT.

The chain carries TRBV28 and TRBJ2-2; 10 bases line up with TRBD2. Germline trimming cut 3 bases from V and 3 bases from J; bases unmatched to any gene: 7. Germline assignment: CDR1 MDHEN and CDR2 SYDVKM. The CDR3 consists of 17 residues. In DNA, the CDR3 is TGTGCCAGCAGTTTCGGTCTAGCGGGAGTAGACACCGGGGAGCTGTTTTTT. It is translated as CASSFGLAGVDTGELFF.

The sample holds one count of this clone. The rearrangement joins TRBV4-1 to TRBJ2-3; D is perhaps TRBD1 (6 bases). This CDR3 contains 15 residues. Trimming removed 0 bases from V and 4 bases from J, with 11 bases in between. The germline CDR1 and CDR2 sequences are MGHRA and YSYEKL. The CDR3 is CASSQERGIADTQYF. CDR3 DNA: TGCGCCAGCAGCCAAGAAAGGGGGATCGCAGATACGCAGTATTTT.

The V and J genes are TRBV28 and TRBJ2-3; the D is unclear. Trimming shortened V by 3 bases and J by 0 bases, and 16 bases separated the two germline ends. The CDR3 extends over 17 amino acids. Germline V gives CDR1 MDHEN, CDR2 SYDVKM. This CDR3 is CASSFWSGFSSTDTQYF. The CDR3 nucleotides read TGTGCCAGCAGTTTCTGGTCCGGCTTCTCTAGCACAGATACGCAGTATTTT. Variable domain in full (rest from reference TRBV28 and TRBJ2-3): DVKVTQSSRYLVKRTGEKVFLECVQDMDHENMFWYRQDPGLGLRLIYFSYDVKMKEKGDIPEGYSVSREKKERFSLILESASTNQTSMYLCASSFWSGFSSTDTQYFGPGTRLTVL.